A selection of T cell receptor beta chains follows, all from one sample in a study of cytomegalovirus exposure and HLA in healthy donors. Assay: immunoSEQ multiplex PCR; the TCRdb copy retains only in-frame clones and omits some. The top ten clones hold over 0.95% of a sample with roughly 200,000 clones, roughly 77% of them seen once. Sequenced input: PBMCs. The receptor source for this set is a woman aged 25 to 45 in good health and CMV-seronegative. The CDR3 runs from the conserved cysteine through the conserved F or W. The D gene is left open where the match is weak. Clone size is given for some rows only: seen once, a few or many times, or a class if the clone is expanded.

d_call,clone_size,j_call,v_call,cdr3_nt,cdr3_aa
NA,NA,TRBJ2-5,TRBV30,TGTGCCTGGAGACAGGGAGGGGCCCAGTACTTC,CAWRQGGAQYF
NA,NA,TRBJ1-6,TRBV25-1,TGTGCCAGCAGTGAATCAGGTTACCTCCACTTT,CASSESGYLHF
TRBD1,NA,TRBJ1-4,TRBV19,TGTGCCAGTAGCCAGACAGGGGGCCGCCCGAAACTGTTTTTT,CASSQTGGRPKLFF
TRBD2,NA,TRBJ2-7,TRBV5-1,TGCGCCAGCAGCCTGACGACTAGCCTCATCTCCTACGAGCAGTACTTC,CASSLTTSLISYEQYF
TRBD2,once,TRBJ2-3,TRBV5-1,TGCGCCAGCAGCGCCCAGGGGACTAGCGGGTTCGATACGCAGTATTTT,CASSAQGTSGFDTQYF
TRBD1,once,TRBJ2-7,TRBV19,TGTGCCAGTAGTATAGACAGGGGGATCTCCTACGAGCAGTACTTC,CASSIDRGISYEQYF
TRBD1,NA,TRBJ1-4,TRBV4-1,TGCGCCAGCAGCTGGCGGGACAGCGCAACTAATGAAAAACTGTTTTTT,CASSWRDSATNEKLFF
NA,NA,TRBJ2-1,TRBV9,TGTGCCAGCGGCAGGGGGGCTTCCTCCAATGAGCAGTTCTTC,CASGRGASSNEQFF
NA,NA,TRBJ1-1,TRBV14,TGTGCCAGCAGCCAACTGGGAGGGGGAGACTCTGAAGCTTTCTTT,CASSQLGGGDSEAFF
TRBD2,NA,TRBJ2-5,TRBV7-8,TGTGCCAGCAGCCCGACTTTACTAGCGAGACAAGAGACCCAGTACTTC,CASSPTLLARQETQYF
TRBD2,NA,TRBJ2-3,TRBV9,TGTGCCAGCAGCAACAGACTAGCGGGATTCACAGATACGCAGTATTTT,CASSNRLAGFTDTQYF
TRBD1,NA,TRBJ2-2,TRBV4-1,TGCGCCAGCAGCCAAGGGGGACAGGGGGCGGCCGGGGAGCTGTTTTTT,CASSQGGQGAAGELFF
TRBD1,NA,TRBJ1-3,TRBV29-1,TGCAGCGTCAACACTCCGGGACAGGGGGCGGCTGGAAACACCATATATTTT,CSVNTPGQGAAGNTIYF
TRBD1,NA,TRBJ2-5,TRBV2,TGTGCCAGCAGTGGACAGGGACAGGGGGTAGAGACCCAGTACTTC,CASSGQGQGVETQYF
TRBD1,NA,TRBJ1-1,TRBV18,TGTGCCAGCTCATTACAGGGGAGCCCTGAAGCTTTCTTT,CASSLQGSPEAFF
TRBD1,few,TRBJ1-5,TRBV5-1,TGCGCCAGCAGCTTACAGGGGGACAATCAGCCCCAGCATTTT,CASSLQGDNQPQHF
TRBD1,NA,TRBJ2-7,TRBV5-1,TGCGCCAGCAGCATGGCCTCCGGGACAGGCCTCTACGAGCAGTACTTC,CASSMASGTGLYEQYF
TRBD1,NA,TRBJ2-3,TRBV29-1,TGCAGCGTTGAGAGGACAGGGGGTAACACAGATACGCAGTATTTT,CSVERTGGNTDTQYF
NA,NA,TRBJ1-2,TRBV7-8,TGTGCCAGCAGCGGCATGCTAGGACAGACAAACTATGGCTACACCTTC,CASSGMLGQTNYGYTF
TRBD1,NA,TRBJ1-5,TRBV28,TGTGCCAGCAGTTCCCCCGGACAGGGAAGGGGTCAGCCCCAGCATTTT,CASSSPGQGRGQPQHF
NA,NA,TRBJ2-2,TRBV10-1,TGCGCCAGCATGGGGCGAGCTTGGGAGCTGTTTTTT,CASMGRAWELFF
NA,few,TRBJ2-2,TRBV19,TGTGCCAGTAGCCTCGGGTCTTACACCGGGGAGCTGTTTTTT,CASSLGSYTGELFF
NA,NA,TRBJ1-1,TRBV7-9,TGTGCCAGCAGCTTAGGTGGTAGTGGCACTGAAGCTTTCTTT,CASSLGGSGTEAFF
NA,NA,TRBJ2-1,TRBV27,TGTGCCAGCAGTAGGACAGAGAGAACCTACAATGAGCAGTTCTTC,CASSRTERTYNEQFF